This T cell receptor beta chain stems from a study of somatic mutations in cytotoxic T cells in rheumatoid arthritis. V was pared by 6 bases and J by 5 bases, with 11 bases between. The germline CDR1 and CDR2 sequences are LNHDA and SQIVND (reference sequence). The length of the CDR3 is 12 residues. Of note for this clone: The antigen is unknown.

Study-wide results and caveats: Healthy controls did not share the age-linked increase in CD8+ clonality seen in rheumatoid arthritis patients. Of the expanded CD8+ clones, the antigen targets were not known.

Method: immunoSEQ multiplex PCR; TCRdb's copy keeps in-frame clones and lacks some. The sample includes more than 15,000 clones, about four fifths of them seen just once. Researchers isolated CD4+ and CD8+ cells by positive magnetic bead selection and then checked their purity by flow cytometry. This TCR was sampled from an adult with rheumatoid arthritis. The V call is TRBV19, the J call TRBJ2-7, with no clear D. The sequenced sample consisted of CD8+ T cells sorted from blood. CDR3 sequence: CASSVDEDEQYF. As DNA, the CDR3 is TGTGCCAGTAGCGTGGATGAGGACGAGCAGTACTTC.